This T cell receptor beta chain was retrieved from a study of T cells in Graves' hyperthyroidism and ophthalmopathy. Points from the study as a whole: In blood, most of the thyroid clonotypes expanded above 0.001 were also present. Ophthalmopathy prediction by the model preceded onset by a median approximately six months.

Uncontrolled infection, other autoimmune disease, pregnancy and lactation each barred patients from inclusion. Orbital computed tomography, thyroid ultrasound, serum thyroxine and TRAb, and clinical symptoms together informed the diagnoses. Amplification of TCR beta CDR3 regions was performed using RNA transcripts as template. Using the HTBI primer set, a first-round RT-PCR was run on the TCR CDR3. Each CDR3 protein is one row after TCRdb ran MiXCR on the multiplex PCR reads. The data contain around 600,000 distinct CDR3 sequences, 45% of them singletons. Comment on this clonotype: No antigen is known for it.

This CDR3 has 13 residues. CDR1 is SQVTM and CDR2 is ANQGSEA in the germline V gene. This receptor was obtained from an adult man with Graves' disease, either hyperthyroidism or ophthalmopathy (not recorded which). The chain links TRBV29-1 to TRBJ1-1; D possibly corresponds to TRBD1 (6 bases). The sequencing input was peripheral blood or thyroid tissue (not recorded which). In nucleotides, the CDR3 is TGCGGCGGCGATAGGACAGAGAACACTGAAGCTTTCTTT. It translates to CGGDRTENTEAFF.